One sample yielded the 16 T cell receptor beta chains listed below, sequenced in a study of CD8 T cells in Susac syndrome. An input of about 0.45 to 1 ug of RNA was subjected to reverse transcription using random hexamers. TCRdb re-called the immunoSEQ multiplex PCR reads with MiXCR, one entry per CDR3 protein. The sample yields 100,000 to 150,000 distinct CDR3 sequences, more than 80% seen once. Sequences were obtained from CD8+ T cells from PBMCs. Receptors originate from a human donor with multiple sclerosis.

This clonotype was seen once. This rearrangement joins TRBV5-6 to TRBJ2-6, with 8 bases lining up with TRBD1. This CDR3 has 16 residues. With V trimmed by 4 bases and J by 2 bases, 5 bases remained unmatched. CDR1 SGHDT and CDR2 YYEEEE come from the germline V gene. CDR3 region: CASSLPDRAGANVLTF. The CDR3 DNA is TGTGCCAGCAGCCTGCCGGACAGGGCTGGGGCCAACGTCCTGACTTTC.

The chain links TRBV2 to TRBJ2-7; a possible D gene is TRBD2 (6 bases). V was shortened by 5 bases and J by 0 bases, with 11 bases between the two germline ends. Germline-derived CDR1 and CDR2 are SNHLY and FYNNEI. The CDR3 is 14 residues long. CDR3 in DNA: TGTGCCAGCAGTAACCTGGGGGGCTCCTACGAGCAGTACTTC. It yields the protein CASSNLGGSYEQYF. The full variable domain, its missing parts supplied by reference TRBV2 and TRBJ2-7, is EPEVTQTPSHQVTQMGQEVILRCVPISNHLYFYWYRQILGQKVEFLVSFYNNEISEKSEIFDDQFSVERPDGSNFTLKIRSTKLEDSAMYFCASSNLGGSYEQYFGPGTRLTVT.

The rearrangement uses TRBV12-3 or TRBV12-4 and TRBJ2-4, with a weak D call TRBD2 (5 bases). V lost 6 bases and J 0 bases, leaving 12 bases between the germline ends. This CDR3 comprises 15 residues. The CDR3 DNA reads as TGTGCCAGCAGCCAACCGGGGTTAGCCAAAAACATTCAGTACTTC. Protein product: CASSQPGLAKNIQYF.

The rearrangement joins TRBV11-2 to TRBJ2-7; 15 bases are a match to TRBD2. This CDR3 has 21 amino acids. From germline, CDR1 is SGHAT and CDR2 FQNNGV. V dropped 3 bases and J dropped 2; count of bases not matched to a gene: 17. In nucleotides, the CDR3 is TGTGCCAGCAGCTTTTCCTCCGGACTAGCGGGAGGGCCTATGAGCCCCTACGAGCAGTACGTC. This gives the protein CASSFSSGLAGGPMSPYEQYV.

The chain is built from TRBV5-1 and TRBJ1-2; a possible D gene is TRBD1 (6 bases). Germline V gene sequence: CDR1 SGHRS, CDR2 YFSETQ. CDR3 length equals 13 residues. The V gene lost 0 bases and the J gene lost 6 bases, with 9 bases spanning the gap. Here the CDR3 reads CASSLEGGHGYTF. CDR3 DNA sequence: TGCGCCAGCAGCTTGGAGGGGGGACATGGCTACACCTTC.

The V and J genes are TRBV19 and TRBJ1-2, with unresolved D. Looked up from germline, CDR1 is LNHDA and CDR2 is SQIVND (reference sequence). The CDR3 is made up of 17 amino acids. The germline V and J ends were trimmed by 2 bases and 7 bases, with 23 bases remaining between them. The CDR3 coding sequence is TGTGCCAGTAGTATACGCTCACAGTCCTTAGGGTTCAGTGGCTACACCTTC. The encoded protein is CASSIRSQSLGFSGYTF.

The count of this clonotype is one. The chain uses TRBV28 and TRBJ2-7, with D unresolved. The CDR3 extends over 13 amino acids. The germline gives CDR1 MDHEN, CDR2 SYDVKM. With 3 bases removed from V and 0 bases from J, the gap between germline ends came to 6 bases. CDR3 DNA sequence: TGTGCCAGCAGTTTTTTTCCCTCCTACGAGCAGTACTTC. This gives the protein CASSFFPSYEQYF.

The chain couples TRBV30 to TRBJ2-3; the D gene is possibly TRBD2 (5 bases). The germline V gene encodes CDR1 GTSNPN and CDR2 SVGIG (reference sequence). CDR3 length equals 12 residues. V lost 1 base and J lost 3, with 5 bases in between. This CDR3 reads CAWSGETDTQYF. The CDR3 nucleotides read TGTGCCTGGAGTGGGGAGACAGATACGCAGTATTTT.

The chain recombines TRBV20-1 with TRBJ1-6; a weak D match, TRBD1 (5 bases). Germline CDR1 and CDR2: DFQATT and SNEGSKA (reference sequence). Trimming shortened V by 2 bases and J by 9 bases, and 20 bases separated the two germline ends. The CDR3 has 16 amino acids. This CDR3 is CSARNEGDSTPSPLHF. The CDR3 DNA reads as TGCAGTGCTAGAAATGAGGGAGACAGCACACCTTCACCCCTCCACTTT.

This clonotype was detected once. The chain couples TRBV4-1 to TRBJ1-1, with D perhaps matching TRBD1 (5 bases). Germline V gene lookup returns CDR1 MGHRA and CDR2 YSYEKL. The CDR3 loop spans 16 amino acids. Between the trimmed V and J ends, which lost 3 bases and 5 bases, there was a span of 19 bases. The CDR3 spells CASSHLMGHPGTEAFF. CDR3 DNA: TGCGCCAGCAGCCACCTTATGGGGCACCCGGGGACTGAAGCTTTCTTT.

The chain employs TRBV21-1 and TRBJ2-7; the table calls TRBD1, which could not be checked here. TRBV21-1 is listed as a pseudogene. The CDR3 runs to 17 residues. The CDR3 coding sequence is TGTGCCAGCAGGCCTACTAAGGACAGGGTTGGGTCCTACGAGCAGTACGTC. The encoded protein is CASRPTKDRVGSYEQYV.

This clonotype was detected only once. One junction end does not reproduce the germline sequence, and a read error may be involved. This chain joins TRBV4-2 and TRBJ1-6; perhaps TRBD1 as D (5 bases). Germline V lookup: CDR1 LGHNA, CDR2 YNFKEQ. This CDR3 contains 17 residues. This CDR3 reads CASRQGSPSSYNSPLHF. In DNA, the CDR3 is TGTGCCAGCCGCCAGGGCAGCCCCAGCTCCTATAATTCACCCCTCCACTTT.

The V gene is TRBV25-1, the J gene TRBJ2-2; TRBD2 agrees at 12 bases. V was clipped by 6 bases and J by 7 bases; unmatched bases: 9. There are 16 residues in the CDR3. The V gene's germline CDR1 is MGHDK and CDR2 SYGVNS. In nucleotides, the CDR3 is TGTGCCAGCAGGGATGGACTAGCGGGACCTTACGGGGAGCTGTTTTTT. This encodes CASRDGLAGPYGELFF.

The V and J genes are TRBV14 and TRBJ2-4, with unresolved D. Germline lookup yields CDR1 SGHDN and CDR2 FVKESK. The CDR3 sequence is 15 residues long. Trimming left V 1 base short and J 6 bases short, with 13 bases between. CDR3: CASSQVIGFRNIQYF. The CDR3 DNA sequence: TGTGCCAGCAGCCAAGTAATAGGGTTCAGAAACATTCAGTACTTC.

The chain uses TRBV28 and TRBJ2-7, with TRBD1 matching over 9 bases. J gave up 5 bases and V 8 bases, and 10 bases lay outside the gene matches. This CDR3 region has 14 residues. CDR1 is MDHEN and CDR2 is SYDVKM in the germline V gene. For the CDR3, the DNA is TGTGCCAGCCGACCAACCGGGACAGGGCACGAGCAGTACTTC. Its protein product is CASRPTGTGHEQYF.

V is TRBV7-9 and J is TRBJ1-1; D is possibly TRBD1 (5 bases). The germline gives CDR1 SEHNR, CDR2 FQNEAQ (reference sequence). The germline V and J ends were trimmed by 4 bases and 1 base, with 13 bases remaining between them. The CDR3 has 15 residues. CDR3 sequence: CASSSGAEGNTEAFF. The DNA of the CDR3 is TGTGCCAGCAGCTCCGGGGCAGAGGGGAACACTGAAGCTTTCTTT.